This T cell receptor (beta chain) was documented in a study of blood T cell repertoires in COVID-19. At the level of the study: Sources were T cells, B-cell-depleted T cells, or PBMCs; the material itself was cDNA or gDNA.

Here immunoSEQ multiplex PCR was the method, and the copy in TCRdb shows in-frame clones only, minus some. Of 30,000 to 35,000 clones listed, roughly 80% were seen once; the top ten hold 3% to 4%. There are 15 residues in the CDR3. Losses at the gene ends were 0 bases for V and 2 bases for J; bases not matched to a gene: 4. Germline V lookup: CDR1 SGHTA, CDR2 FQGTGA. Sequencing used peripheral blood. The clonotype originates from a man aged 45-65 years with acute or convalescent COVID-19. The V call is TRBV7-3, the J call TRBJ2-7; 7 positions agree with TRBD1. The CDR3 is CASSLTGGRAYEQYF. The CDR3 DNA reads TGTGCCAGCAGCTTAACAGGGGGCCGGGCCTACGAGCAGTACTTC.